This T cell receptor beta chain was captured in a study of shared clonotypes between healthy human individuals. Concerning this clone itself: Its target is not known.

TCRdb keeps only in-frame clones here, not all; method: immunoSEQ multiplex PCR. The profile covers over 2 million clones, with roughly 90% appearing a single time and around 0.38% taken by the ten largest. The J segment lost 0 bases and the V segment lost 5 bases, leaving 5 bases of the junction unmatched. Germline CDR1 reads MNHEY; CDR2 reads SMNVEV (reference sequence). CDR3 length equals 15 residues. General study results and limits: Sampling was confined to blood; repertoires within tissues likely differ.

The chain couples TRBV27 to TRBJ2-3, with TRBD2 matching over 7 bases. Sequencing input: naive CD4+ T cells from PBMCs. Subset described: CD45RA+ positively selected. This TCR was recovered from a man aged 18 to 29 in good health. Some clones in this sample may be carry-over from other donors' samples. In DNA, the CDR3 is TGTGCCAGCAGTGCTAGCGGAACTAGCACAGATACGCAGTATTTT. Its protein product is CASSASGTSTDTQYF.